The clone carrying this T cell receptor (beta chain) was counted a single time. CDR1 and CDR2 (germline): MGHDK, SYGVNS. V lost 3 bases, J lost 4 bases, and 2 bases stayed unmatched. CDR3 length: 13 amino acids. Isolated RNA was reverse transcribed into cDNA used as the sequencing template. Libraries were prepared by immunoSEQ multiplex PCR; TCRdb keeps only in-frame clonotypes and omits some of them. Of some 150,000 clones in the sample, approximately 86% were seen once. The data were taken from a study of CD8+ T cells in alopecia areata. Study-wide context: The study gave tofacitinib for 6 to 18 months, then 6 months off drug.

As to treatment: oral pan-JAK inhibitor, 5-10 mg twice daily. Collection of lesional scalp punch biopsies and peripheral blood was performed in alopecia areata patients. This clonotype was sampled from a human donor with alopecia areata. This specimen consisted of CD8+ T cells sorted from blood, obtained at week 4, from a patient treated with tofacitinib. V and J are TRBV25-1 and TRBJ1-2; the match to TRBD1 covers 7 bases. The CDR3 protein is CASSEQGVYGYTF. In DNA form, the CDR3 reads TGTGCCAGCAGTGAGCAGGGGGTCTATGGCTACACCTTC.